This T cell receptor beta chain was observed in a study of control samples from healthy donors and cancer patients. The V and J ends lost 4 bases and 8 bases, in that order; junction bases with no gene match: 13. The CDR3 loop spans 16 amino acids. The germline gives CDR1 MNHEY, CDR2 SMNVEV (reference sequence). Using immunoSEQ multiplex PCR, the repertoire was profiled, and TCRdb retains in-frame clones only, with some absent. Of roughly 150,000 clones listed, roughly 92% are singletons. The J gene is TRBJ2-1, the V gene TRBV27, with 8 bases aligning to TRBD2. The specimen was blood. The TCR comes from a woman aged 30 to 39 in good health. The CDR3 region has the DNA TGTGCCAGCAGTTCCTCTCCCAGCGGGAGTTTTGATGAGCAGTTCTTC. Protein sequence: CASSSSPSGSFDEQFF.